The clone carrying this T cell receptor (beta chain) was observed a single time. Its antigen remains unknown. These data originate in a study of cytomegalovirus exposure and HLA in healthy donors. The PCR made use of 60 Vbeta and 13 Jbeta primers. Original methodology: Later, an analysis found 80 million or so unique TCR beta chains, and approximately 10 million of these were shared. Sequencing used immunoSEQ multiplex PCR; TCRdb keeps in-frame clones, though not all of them. Clone size and the V and J calls come from that table; the DNA yielded D and trimming. This table holds some 130,000 clones, around 79% found once. The study, taken as a whole, reports: There were some public TCRs occurring in many donors, but most TCR sequences were rare. In vitro data verified a few CMV-associated chains as specific for CMV antigens.

The V end lost 5 bases, the J end lost 3 bases, and 20 bases lay between the germline ends. Germline CDR1 and CDR2: SGHNT and YYREEE (reference sequence). The CDR3 is made up of 16 amino acids. This receptor was taken from a man between 35 and 55 years old in good health and CMV-seropositive. The sequencing input was PBMCs. The rearrangement joins TRBV5-4 to TRBJ1-2; weak D call: TRBD1 (5 bases). This CDR3 reads CASSRWGGEIHYGYTF. The DNA for the CDR3 is TGTGCCAGCAGTCGCTGGGGGGGGGAAATCCACTATGGCTACACCTTC.